This is a list of T cell receptor beta chains from one sample in a study of identical twins. TCRdb reanalysed the 5' RACE reads using MiXCR and keeps one entry per CDR3 protein. The table has about 550,000 distinct CDR3 sequences, around 24% seen once; the top ten hold 0.45% to 0.5%. The data were also submitted as part of a second study, on yellow fever vaccine responses in identical twins.

The sample consisted of CD4+ T cells sorted from blood. These receptors came from a woman under 30 in good health. Each CDR3 is given with its conserved first and last residue. A D gene is named only where the DNA matches it firmly. Size tells how often a clone was seen (once, few, many) or the class of an expanded clone, and some rows leave it out.

length: 16; V: TRBV5-5; D: -; J: TRBJ1-3; size: few; DNA: TGTGCCAGCAGCTTGCAGAGGGGCATCTCTGGAAACACCATATATTTT; CDR3: CASSLQRGISGNTIYF
length: 15; V: TRBV5-6; D: -; J: TRBJ2-1; size: -; DNA: TGTGCCAGCAGCTTGGGGCAGGCCATGTACAATGAGCAGTTCTTC; CDR3: CASSLGQAMYNEQFF
length: 12; V: TRBV10-3; D: -; J: TRBJ2-7; size: -; DNA: TGTGCCATCAGTGAGCCCCTTGGCGAGCAGTACTTC; CDR3: CAISEPLGEQYF
length: 14; V: TRBV11-2; D: TRBD1; J: TRBJ1-2; size: -; DNA: TGTGCCAGCAGCAGAGGACAGGGCGCGACTGGCTACACCTTC; CDR3: CASSRGQGATGYTF
length: 15; V: TRBV9; D: -; J: TRBJ2-3; size: once; DNA: TGTGCCAGCAGCGTAGTCGTGGGAGGATCAGATACGCAGTATTTT; CDR3: CASSVVVGGSDTQYF
length: 15; V: TRBV6-2/TRBV6-3; D: -; J: TRBJ2-7; size: -; DNA: TGTGCCAGCAGTCCCTTGCGGGCCGGGTTCGGCGAGCAGTACTTC; CDR3: CASSPLRAGFGEQYF
length: 15; V: TRBV20-1; D: -; J: TRBJ2-2; size: -; DNA: TGCAGTGCCCGTAGACAGGGAGGGTCCACCGGGGAGCTGTTTTTT; CDR3: CSARRQGGSTGELFF
length: 13; V: TRBV28; D: TRBD1; J: TRBJ2-1; size: -; DNA: TGTGCCAGCAGACGGACAGGCTACAATGAGCAGTTCTTC; CDR3: CASRRTGYNEQFF
length: 14; V: TRBV5-1; D: -; J: TRBJ1-3; size: -; DNA: TGCGCCAGCAGCTTGGGAGAACCTGGAAACACCATATATTTT; CDR3: CASSLGEPGNTIYF
length: 19; V: TRBV4-1; D: TRBD1; J: TRBJ2-4; size: -; DNA: TGCGCCAGCAGCCAAGAGCAAGGTTGGGACAGGGTCCCTTTCAGCACTCAGTACTTC; CDR3: CASSQEQGWDRVPFSTQYF
length: 15; V: TRBV7-8; D: -; J: TRBJ2-5; size: -; DNA: TGTGCCAGCAGCCCAATGACTCGGAGTCAAGAGACCCAGTACTTC; CDR3: CASSPMTRSQETQYF
length: 14; V: TRBV27; D: TRBD2; J: TRBJ2-1; size: -; DNA: TGTGCCAGCAGAATAGCGGGAGAATCAAATGAGCAGTTCTTC; CDR3: CASRIAGESNEQFF
length: 13; V: TRBV12-3/TRBV12-4; D: -; J: TRBJ1-5; size: few; DNA: TGTGCCAGCAGTTTAGGTCTGGGTCAGCCCCAGCATTTT; CDR3: CASSLGLGQPQHF
length: 16; V: TRBV21-1; D: -; J: TRBJ1-1; size: few; DNA: TGTGCCAGCAGCGTTAGACAGGGAGGGATGGGCACTGAAGCTTTCTTT; CDR3: CASSVRQGGMGTEAFF
length: 14; V: TRBV27; D: TRBD2; J: TRBJ2-1; size: -; DNA: TGTGCCAGCAGTCCCGGGACTAGCGGGGTAGAGCAGTTCTTC; CDR3: CASSPGTSGVEQFF
length: 14; V: TRBV5-1; D: -; J: TRBJ2-1; size: few; DNA: TGCGCCAGCAGCTCCGGGACTCCCGGAAATGAGCAGTTCTTC; CDR3: CASSSGTPGNEQFF
length: 14; V: TRBV29-1; D: TRBD2; J: TRBJ2-1; size: -; DNA: TGCAGCGTTGACCCTAGCGGGGGGGCCAATGAGCAGTTCTTC; CDR3: CSVDPSGGANEQFF
length: 14; V: TRBV3-1; D: -; J: TRBJ2-1; size: few; DNA: TGTGCCAGCAGCCAGGGGCGGAACTACAATGAGCAGTTCTTC; CDR3: CASSQGRNYNEQFF
length: 16; V: TRBV3-1; D: TRBD2; J: TRBJ2-3; size: -; DNA: TGTGCCAGCAGCTTCGGACTAGCGGGAGTTCCAGATACGCAGTATTTT; CDR3: CASSFGLAGVPDTQYF
length: 15; V: TRBV3-1; D: -; J: TRBJ2-7; size: -; DNA: TGTGCCAGCAGCCGGGGACAATCCCCCTCCTACGAGCAGTACTTC; CDR3: CASSRGQSPSYEQYF
length: 14; V: TRBV3-1; D: TRBD2; J: TRBJ2-5; size: few; DNA: TGTGCCAGCATCCAAGCGGGGTTCCAAGAGACCCAGTACTTC; CDR3: CASIQAGFQETQYF
length: 17; V: TRBV5-1; D: -; J: TRBJ2-5; size: -; DNA: TGCGCCAGCAGCTTGGAACCAGGGGGAGGCAAACAAGAGACCCAGTACTTC; CDR3: CASSLEPGGGKQETQYF